The 10 T cell receptor beta chains below all came from one sample that was sequenced in a study of cytomegalovirus exposure and HLA in healthy donors. Assay used: immunoSEQ multiplex PCR; TCRdb lists only in-frame clones, some missing. The table records tens of thousands of clones, around 96% of them present only once. The material sequenced was PBMCs. The receptors derive from a woman under 30 in good health and CMV-seropositive.

This clone was picked up a small number of times. The V gene is TRBV6-4, the J gene TRBJ2-1, with 12 bases lining up with TRBD2. V shed 4 bases and J 7 bases; nucleotides not matched to a gene: 5. Germline V lookup: CDR1 MRHNA, CDR2 SNTAGT. The CDR3 covers 15 residues. This chain's CDR3 is CASSGGTSGWNEQFF. CDR3 sequence (DNA): TGTGCCAGCAGTGGAGGGACTAGCGGGTGGAATGAGCAGTTCTTC.

This chain joins TRBV29-1 and TRBJ2-1; 9 bases are shared with TRBD2. Per germline, CDR1 SQVTM and CDR2 ANQGSEA. The J segment lost 9 bases and the V segment lost 8 bases, leaving 11 bases of the junction unmatched. The CDR3 spans 13 residues. CDR3 DNA sequence: TGCAGCCTCCGGGTAGCGGGAGTGGGTGAGCAGTTCTTC. This sequence encodes CSLRVAGVGEQFF.

V gene TRBV2 combines with J gene TRBJ2-4; 8 nucleotides agree with TRBD1. The junction had 6 bases not matched to a gene; V was cut back by 5 bases and J by 0 bases. The CDR3 totals 16 residues. Looked up from germline, CDR1 is SNHLY and CDR2 is FYNNEI. The CDR3 here is CASSYGQGLAKNIQYF. The CDR3 DNA is TGTGCCAGCAGTTACGGACAGGGCCTAGCCAAAAACATTCAGTACTTC.

The chain has TRBV6-5 and TRBJ1-5; 7 positions agree with TRBD1. The CDR3 sequence is 14 residues long. Per the germline V gene, CDR1 is MNHEY and CDR2 is SVGAGI. Trimming cost V 5 bases and J 5 bases; bases outside gene matches: 6. CDR3 DNA: TGTGCCAGCAGTCCATCAGGGGGAGATCAGCCCCAGCATTTT. Translation gives CASSPSGGDQPQHF.

This rearrangement joins TRBV7-9 to TRBJ1-5; 9 positions agree with TRBD1. This CDR3 region has 12 residues. Germline V CDR1 and CDR2: SEHNR, FQNEAQ (reference sequence). Trimming at V came to 5 bases and at J to 12 bases, leaving 5 bases not matched to a gene. The CDR3 loop is CASSPGQGNQHF. CDR3 nucleotides: TGTGCCAGCAGCCCCGGACAGGGGAACCAGCATTTT.

The CDR3 sequence is CASSQPTANYGYTF. The CDR3, as DNA: TGTGCCAGCAGCCAACCGACAGCTAACTATGGCTACACCTTC. This chain joins TRBV14 and TRBJ1-2; tentative D call: TRBD1 (5 bases). Trimming pared 2 bases from V and 0 bases from J, leaving 7 bases between. The CDR3 loop spans 14 amino acids. Germline V gene sequence: CDR1 SGHDN, CDR2 FVKESK.

The V call is TRBV5-1, the J call TRBJ1-2; D remains ambiguous. V was trimmed by 4 bases and J by 0 bases, leaving 7 bases between them. Germline V lookup: CDR1 SGHRS, CDR2 YFSETQ. This CDR3 contains 13 residues. CDR3 residues: CASSPGTNYGYTF. The CDR3 bases are TGCGCCAGCAGCCCCGGGACTAACTATGGCTACACCTTC.

The rearrangement links TRBV9 to TRBJ2-5, with 8 nucleotides matching TRBD2. Germline lookup yields CDR1 SGDLS and CDR2 YYNGEE. The V segment lost 0 bases and the J segment 3 bases; nucleotides outside the gene matches: 4. The CDR3 runs to 15 residues. The CDR3 nucleotides read TGTGCCAGCAGCGTAGGAGCGGGAGTGGAAGAGACCCAGTACTTC. This encodes CASSVGAGVEETQYF.

This clone was seen only once. V and J are TRBV4-1 and TRBJ2-7; D possibly corresponds to TRBD2 (5 bases). The CDR3 extends over 16 amino acids. Between the trimmed V and J ends, which lost 1 base and 2 bases, there was a span of 15 bases. Germline CDR1 MGHRA, CDR2 YSYEKL. CDR3 coding DNA: TGCGCCAGCAGCCAAGGTGGAGGTTCCCCTACCTACGAGCAGTACTTC. Translating it yields CASSQGGGSPTYEQYF.

This clone was counted a single time. This chain joins TRBV6-5 and TRBJ2-1; the D gene is possibly TRBD2 (7 bases). CDR1 is MNHEY and CDR2 is SVGAGI in the germline V gene. V was pared by 6 bases and J by 7 bases, with 19 bases between. The CDR3 consists of 15 residues. Written as DNA, the CDR3 is TGTGCCAGCAGCACTAACGGGGGGCGAGATAATGAGCAGTTCTTC. Residues: CASSTNGGRDNEQFF.